Here is one T cell receptor beta chain with its context. The assay was immunoSEQ multiplex PCR, and TCRdb's table has in-frame clones only and misses some. The repertoire holds approximately 100,000 clones, with roughly 84% as singletons. The source of the sample is a study of OX40 agonist ivuxolimab in advanced cancers. This TCR came from an adult with an advanced solid tumor such as melanoma, head and neck, liver or kidney cancer. This sample comprised CD4+ or CD8+ T cells sorted from blood, obtained in a trial of the OX40 agonist ivuxolimab.

CDR3 amino acids: CASSNTDTQYF. The CDR3 DNA sequence: TGTGCCAGCAGTAACACAGATACGCAGTATTTT. This chain joins TRBV7-3 and TRBJ2-3; D unclear. The germline V and J ends were trimmed by 6 bases and 2 bases, with 3 bases remaining between them. The V gene's germline CDR1 is SGHTA and CDR2 FQGTGA. The CDR3 totals 11 residues.